The subject of this entry is one T cell receptor (beta chain). The sample is drawn from a study of blood T cell repertoires in COVID-19. CDR1 and CDR2 from the germline V gene are MNHEY and SVGEGT. Between the trimmed V and J ends, which lost 6 bases and 4 bases, there was a span of 9 bases. CDR3 size: 12 residues. Clones were read by immunoSEQ multiplex PCR, and TCRdb kept only the in-frame ones, dropping some. The sample shows 450,000 to 500,000 clones, approximately 83% of them seen only once. The sample comprised peripheral blood. V usage is TRBV6-2 or TRBV6-3 and J usage is TRBJ1-1, with D tentatively TRBD1 (5 bases). The origin of this receptor is a human donor in a cohort sampled during active COVID-19. The CDR3 DNA follows: TGTGCCAGCAGCGCCGGGGGCACTGAAGCTTTCTTT. It specifies CASSAGGTEAFF.